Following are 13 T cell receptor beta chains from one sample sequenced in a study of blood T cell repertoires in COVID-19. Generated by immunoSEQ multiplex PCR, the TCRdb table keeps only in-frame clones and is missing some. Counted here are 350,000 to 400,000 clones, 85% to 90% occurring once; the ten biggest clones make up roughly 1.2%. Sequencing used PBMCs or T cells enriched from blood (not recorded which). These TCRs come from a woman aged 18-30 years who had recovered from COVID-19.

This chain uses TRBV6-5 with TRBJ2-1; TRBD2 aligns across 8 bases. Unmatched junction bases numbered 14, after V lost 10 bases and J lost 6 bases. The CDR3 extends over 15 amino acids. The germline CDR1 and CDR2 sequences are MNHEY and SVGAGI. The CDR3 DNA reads TGTGCCACCACCGGCGTAGGTAGCGGGGCCAATGAGCAGTTCTTC. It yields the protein CATTGVGSGANEQFF.

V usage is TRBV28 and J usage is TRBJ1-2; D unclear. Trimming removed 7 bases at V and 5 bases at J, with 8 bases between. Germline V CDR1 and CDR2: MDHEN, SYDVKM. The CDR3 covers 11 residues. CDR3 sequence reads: CASTPGYGYTF. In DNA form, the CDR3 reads TGTGCCAGCACACCAGGATATGGCTACACCTTC.

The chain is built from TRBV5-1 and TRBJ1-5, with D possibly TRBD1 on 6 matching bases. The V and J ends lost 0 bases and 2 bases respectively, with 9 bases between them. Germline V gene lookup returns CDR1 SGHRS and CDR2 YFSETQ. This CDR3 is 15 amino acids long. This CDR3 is CASSLGAGGNQPQHF. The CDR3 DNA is TGCGCCAGCAGCTTGGGGGCAGGGGGCAATCAGCCCCAGCATTTT.

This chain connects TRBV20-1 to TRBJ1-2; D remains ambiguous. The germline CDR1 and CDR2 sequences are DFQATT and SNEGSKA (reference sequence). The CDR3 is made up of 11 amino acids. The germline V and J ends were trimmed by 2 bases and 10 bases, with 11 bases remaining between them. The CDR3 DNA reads TGCAGTGCTAGAACCCAGGTCTTCTACACCTTC. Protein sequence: CSARTQVFYTF.

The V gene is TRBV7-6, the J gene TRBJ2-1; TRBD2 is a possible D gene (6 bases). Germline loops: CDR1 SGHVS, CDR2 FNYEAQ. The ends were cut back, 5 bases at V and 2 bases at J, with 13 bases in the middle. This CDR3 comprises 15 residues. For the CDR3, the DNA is TGTGCCAGCAGCCGTGGGGGGAATACCTACAATGAGCAGTTCTTC. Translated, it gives CASSRGGNTYNEQFF.

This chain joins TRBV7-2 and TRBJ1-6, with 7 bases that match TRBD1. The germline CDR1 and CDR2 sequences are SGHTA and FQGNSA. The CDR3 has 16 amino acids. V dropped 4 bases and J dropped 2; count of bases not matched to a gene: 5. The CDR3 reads CASSWTGTAYNSPLHF. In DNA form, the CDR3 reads TGTGCCAGCAGCTGGACCGGGACAGCCTATAATTCACCCCTCCACTTT.

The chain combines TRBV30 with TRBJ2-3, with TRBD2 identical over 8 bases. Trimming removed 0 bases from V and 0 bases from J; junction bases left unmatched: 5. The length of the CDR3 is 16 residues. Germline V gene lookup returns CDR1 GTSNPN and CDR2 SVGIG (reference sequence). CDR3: CAWSVGLAGSTDTQYF. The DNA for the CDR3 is TGTGCCTGGAGTGTAGGGTTAGCGGGGAGCACAGATACGCAGTATTTT.

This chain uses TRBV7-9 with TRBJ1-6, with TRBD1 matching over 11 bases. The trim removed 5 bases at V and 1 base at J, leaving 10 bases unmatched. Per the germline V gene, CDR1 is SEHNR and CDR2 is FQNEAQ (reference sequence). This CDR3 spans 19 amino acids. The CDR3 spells CASSRFGQGAVSYNSPLHF. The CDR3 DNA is TGTGCCAGCAGCCGATTCGGACAGGGGGCAGTATCCTATAATTCACCCCTCCACTTT.

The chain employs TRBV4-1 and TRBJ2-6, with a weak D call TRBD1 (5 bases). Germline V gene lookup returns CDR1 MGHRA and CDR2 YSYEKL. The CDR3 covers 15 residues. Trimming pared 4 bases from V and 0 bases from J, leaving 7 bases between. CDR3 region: CASSLQDSGANVLTF. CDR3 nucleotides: TGCGCCAGCAGCCTACAGGACTCTGGGGCCAACGTCCTGACTTTC.

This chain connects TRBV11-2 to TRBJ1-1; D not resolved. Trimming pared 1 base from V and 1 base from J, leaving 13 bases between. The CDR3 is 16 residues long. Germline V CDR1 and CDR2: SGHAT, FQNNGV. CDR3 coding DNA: TGTGCCAGCAGCTTAGGCCGGGTGGGGAGGAACACTGAAGCTTTCTTT. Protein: CASSLGRVGRNTEAFF.

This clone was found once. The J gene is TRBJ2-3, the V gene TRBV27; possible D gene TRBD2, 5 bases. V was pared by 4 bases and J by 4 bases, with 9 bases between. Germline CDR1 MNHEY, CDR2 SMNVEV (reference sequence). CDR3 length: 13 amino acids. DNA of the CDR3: TGTGCCAGCAGTTACCGGGGTGCAGATACGCAGTATTTT. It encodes CASSYRGADTQYF.

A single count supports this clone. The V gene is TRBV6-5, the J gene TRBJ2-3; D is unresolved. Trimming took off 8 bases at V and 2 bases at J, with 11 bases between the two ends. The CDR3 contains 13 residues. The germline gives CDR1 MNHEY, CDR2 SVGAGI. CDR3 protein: CASCLTPTDTQYF. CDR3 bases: TGTGCCAGCTGCCTGACTCCCACAGATACGCAGTATTTT.

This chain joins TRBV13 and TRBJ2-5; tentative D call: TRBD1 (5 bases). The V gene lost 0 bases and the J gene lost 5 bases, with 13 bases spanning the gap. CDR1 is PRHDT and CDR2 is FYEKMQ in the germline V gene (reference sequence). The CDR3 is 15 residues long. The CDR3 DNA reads TGTGCCAGCAGCTTAGGGCCAGGGTCCCAGGAGACCCAGTACTTC. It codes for CASSLGPGSQETQYF.